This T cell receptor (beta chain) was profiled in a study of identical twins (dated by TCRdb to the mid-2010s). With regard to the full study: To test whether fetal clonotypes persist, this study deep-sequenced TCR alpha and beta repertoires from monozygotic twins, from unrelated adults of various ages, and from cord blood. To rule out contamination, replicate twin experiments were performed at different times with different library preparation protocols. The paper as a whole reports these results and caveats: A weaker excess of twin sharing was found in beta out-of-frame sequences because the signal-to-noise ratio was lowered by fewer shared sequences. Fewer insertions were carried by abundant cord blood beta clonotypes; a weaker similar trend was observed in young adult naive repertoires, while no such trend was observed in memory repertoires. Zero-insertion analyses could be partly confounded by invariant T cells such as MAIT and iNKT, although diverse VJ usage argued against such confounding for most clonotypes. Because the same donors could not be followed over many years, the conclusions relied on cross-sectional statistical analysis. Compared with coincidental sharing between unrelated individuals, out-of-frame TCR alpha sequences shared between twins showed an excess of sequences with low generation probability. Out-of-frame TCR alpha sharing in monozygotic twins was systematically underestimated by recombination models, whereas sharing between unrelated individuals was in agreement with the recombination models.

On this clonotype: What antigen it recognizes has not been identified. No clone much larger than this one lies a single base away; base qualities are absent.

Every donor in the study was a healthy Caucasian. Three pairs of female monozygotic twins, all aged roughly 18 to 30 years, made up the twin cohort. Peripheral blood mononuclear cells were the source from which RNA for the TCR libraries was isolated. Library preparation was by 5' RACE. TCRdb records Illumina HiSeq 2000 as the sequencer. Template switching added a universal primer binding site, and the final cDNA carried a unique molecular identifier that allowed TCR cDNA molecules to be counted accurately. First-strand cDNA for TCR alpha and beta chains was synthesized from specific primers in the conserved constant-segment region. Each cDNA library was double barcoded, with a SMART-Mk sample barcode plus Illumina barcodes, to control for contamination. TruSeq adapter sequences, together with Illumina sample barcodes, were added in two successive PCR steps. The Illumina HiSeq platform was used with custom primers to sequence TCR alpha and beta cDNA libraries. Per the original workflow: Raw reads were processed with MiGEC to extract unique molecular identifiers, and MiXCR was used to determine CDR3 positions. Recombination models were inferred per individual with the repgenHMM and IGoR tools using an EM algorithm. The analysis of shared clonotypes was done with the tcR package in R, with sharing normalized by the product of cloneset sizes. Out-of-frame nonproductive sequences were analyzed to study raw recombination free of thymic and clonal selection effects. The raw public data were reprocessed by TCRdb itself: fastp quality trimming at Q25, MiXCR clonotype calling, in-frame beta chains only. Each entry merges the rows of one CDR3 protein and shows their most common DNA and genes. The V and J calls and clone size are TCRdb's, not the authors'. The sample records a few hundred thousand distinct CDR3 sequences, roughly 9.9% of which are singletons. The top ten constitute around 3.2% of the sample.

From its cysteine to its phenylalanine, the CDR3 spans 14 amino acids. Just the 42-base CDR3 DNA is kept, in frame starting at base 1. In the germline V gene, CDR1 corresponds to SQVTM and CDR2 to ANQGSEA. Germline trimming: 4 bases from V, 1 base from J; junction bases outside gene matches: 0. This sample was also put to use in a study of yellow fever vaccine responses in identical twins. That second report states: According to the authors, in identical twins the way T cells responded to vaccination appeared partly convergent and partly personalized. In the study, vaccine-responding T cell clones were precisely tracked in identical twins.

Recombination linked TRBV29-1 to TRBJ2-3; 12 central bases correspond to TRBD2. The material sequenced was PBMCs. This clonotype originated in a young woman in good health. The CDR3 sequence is CSVGLAGGTDTQYF. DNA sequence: TGCAGCGTTGGACTAGCGGGGGGCACAGATACGCAGTATTTT.